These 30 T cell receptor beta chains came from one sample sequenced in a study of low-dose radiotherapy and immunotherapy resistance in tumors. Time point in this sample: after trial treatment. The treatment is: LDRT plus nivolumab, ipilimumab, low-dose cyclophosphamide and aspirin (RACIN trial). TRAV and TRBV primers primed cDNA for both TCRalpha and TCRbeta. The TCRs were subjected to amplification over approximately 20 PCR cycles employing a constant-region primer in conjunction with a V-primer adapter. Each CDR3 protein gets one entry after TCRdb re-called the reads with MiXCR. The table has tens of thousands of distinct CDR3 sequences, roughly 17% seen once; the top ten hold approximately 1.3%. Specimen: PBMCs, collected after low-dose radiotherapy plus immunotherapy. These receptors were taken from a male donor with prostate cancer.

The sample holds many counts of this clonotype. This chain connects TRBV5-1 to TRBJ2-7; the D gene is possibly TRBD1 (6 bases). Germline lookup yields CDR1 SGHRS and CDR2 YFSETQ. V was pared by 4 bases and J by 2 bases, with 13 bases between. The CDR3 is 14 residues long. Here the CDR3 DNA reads TGCGCCAGCAGCCCGAGAGGACAGACCTACGAGCAGTACTTC. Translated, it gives CASSPRGQTYEQYF.

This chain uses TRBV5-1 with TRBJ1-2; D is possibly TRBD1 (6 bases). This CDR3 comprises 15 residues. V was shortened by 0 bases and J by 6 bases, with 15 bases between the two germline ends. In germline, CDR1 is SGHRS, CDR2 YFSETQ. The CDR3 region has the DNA TGCGCCAGCAGCTTGGAAGGCAGGGGAGGACATGGCTACACCTTC. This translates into CASSLEGRGGHGYTF.

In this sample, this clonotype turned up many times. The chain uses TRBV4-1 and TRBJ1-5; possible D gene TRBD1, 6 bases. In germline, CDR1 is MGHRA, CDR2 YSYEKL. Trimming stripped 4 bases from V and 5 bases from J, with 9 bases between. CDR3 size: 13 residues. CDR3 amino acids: CASSRNRDQPQHF. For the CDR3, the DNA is TGCGCCAGCAGCCGCAACAGGGATCAGCCCCAGCATTTT.

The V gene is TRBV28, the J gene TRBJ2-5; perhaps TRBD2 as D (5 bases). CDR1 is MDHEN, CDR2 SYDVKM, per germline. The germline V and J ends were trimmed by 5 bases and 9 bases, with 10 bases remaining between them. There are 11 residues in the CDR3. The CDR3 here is CASSPGDPQYF. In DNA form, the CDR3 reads TGTGCCAGCAGTCCCGGGGATCCCCAGTACTTC. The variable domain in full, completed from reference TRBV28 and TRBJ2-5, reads DVKVTQSSRYLVKRTGEKVFLECVQDMDHENMFWYRQDPGLGLRLIYFSYDVKMKEKGDIPEGYSVSREKKERFSLILESASTNQTSMYLCASSPGDPQYFGPGTRLLVL.

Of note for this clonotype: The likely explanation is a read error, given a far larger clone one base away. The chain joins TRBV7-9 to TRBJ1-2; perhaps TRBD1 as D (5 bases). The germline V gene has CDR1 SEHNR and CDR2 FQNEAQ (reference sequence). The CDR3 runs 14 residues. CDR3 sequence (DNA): TGTGCCAGCAGCTTAGGTCAGGGTGGTCGTGGCTTCACCTTC. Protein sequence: CASSLGQGGRGFTF.

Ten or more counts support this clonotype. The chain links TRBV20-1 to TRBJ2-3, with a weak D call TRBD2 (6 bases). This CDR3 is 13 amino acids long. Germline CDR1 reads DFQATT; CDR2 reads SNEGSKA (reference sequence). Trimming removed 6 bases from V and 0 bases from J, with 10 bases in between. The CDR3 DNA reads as TGCAGTGCAAGACTAGTTAGCACAGATACGCAGTATTTT. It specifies CSARLVSTDTQYF.

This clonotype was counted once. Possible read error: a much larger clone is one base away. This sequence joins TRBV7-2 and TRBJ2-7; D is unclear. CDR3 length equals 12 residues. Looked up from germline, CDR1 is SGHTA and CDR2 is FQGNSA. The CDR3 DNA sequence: TGTGCCAGCACCGGTGTCTCCTACGAGCAGTGCTTC. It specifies CASTGVSYEQCF.

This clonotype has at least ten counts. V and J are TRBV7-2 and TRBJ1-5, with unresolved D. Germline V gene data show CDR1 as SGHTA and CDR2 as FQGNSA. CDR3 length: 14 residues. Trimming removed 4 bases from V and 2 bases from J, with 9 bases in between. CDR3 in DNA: TGTGCCAGCAGCTCAAACCTAGGCAATCAGCCCCAGCATTTT. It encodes CASSSNLGNQPQHF.

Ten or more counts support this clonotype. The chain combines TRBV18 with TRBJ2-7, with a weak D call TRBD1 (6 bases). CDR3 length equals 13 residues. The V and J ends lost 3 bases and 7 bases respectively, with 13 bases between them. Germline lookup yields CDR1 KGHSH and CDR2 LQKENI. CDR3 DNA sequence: TGTGCCAGCTCACCGAACGAAGGACAGGAGCAGTACTTC. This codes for CASSPNEGQEQYF.

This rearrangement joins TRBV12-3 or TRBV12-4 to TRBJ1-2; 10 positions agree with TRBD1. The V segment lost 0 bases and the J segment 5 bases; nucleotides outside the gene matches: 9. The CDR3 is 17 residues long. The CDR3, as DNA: TGTGCCAGCAGTTTAGCGCTCCGGGACAGGGGATGGTATGGCTACACCTTC. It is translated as CASSLALRDRGWYGYTF.

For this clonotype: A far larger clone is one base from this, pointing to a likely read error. The CDR3 here is CASSRRWRSPLHF. The CDR3 DNA reads TGTGCCAGCAGCCGCAGGTGGCGATCACCCCTCCACTTT. V and J are TRBV7-9 and TRBJ1-6; D is undetermined. V gave up 5 bases and J gave up 10 bases, with 12 bases separating them. This CDR3 has 13 amino acids. Germline CDR1 SEHNR, CDR2 FQNEAQ (reference sequence).

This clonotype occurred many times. As DNA, the CDR3 is TGTGCCAGCAGCTTAGGGGGCCCCGCGAACACCGGGGAGCTGTTTTTT. The encoded protein is CASSLGGPANTGELFF. V gene TRBV7-6 combines with J gene TRBJ2-2; D perhaps matches TRBD1 (5 bases). CDR1 and CDR2 (germline): SGHVS, FNYEAQ. The CDR3 loop spans 16 amino acids. V dropped 1 base and J dropped 0 bases, with 9 bases sitting between them.

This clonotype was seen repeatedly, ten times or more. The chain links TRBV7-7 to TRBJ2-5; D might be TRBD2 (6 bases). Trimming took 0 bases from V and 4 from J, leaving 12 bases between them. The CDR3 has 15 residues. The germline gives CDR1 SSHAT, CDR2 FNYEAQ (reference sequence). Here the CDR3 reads CASSLATGVAETQYF. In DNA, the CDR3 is TGTGCCAGCAGCTTAGCCACGGGAGTTGCAGAGACCCAGTACTTC.

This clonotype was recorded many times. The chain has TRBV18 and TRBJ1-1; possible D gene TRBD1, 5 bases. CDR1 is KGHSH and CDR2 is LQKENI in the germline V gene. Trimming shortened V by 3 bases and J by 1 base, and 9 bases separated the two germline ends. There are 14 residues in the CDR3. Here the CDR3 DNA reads TGTGCCAGCTCACCTAAGACAGAGAACACTGAAGCTTTCTTT. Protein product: CASSPKTENTEAFF. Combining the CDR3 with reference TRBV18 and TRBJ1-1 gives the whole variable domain NAGVMQNPRHLVRRRGQEARLRCSPMKGHSHVYWYRQLPEEGLKFMVYLQKENIIDESGMPKERFSAEFPKEGPSILRIQQVVRGDSAAYFCASSPKTENTEAFFGQGTRLTVV.

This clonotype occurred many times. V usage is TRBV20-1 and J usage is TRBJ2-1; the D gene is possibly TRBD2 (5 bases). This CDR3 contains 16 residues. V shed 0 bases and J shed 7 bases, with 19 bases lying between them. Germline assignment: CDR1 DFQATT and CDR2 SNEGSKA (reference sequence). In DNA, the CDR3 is TGCAGTGCTAGAGATTCCGAACGGAGGATAGGGAATGAGCAGTTCTTC. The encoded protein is CSARDSERRIGNEQFF.

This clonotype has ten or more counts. The CDR3 nucleotides read TGTGCCAGCAGCCAAGTCCGGGCAGGCGAGCAGTACTTC. It yields the protein CASSQVRAGEQYF. The chain employs TRBV3-1 and TRBJ2-7; unclear D gene. CDR3 length: 13 amino acids. V lost 1 base and J 6 bases, leaving 10 bases between the germline ends. Germline CDR1 reads LGHDT; CDR2 reads YNNKEL (reference sequence).

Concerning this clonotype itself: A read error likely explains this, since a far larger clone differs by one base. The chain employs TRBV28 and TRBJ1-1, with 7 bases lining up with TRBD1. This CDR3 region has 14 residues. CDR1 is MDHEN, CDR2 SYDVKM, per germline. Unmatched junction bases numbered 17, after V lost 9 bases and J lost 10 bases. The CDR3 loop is CARRKTTGLIRAFF. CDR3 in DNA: TGTGCCAGACGCAAGACGACAGGGTTAATTCGAGCTTTCTTT.

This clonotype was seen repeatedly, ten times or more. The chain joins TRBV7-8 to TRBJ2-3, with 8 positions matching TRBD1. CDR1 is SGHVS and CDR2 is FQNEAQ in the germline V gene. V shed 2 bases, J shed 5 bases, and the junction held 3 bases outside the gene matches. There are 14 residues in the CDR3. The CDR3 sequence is CASSLQGAGDTQYF. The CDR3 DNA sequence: TGTGCCAGCAGCTTACAGGGGGCCGGAGATACGCAGTATTTT.

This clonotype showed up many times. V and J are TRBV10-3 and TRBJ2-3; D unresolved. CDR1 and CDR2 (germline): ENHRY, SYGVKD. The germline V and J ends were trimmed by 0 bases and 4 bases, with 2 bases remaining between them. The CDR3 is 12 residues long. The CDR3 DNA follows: TGTGCCATCAGTGAGTCCCCAGATACGCAGTATTTT. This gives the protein CAISESPDTQYF.

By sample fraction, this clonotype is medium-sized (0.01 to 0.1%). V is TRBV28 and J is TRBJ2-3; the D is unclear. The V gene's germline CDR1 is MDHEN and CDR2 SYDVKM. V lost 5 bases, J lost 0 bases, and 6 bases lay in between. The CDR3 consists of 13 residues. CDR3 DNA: TGTGCCAGCAGTCCATCCAGCACAGATACGCAGTATTTT. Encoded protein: CASSPSSTDTQYF.

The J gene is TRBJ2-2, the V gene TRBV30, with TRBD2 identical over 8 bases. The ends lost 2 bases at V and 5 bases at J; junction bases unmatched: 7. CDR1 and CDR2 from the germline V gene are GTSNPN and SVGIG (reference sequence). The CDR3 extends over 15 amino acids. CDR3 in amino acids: CAWSPISGNTGELFF. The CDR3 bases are TGTGCCTGGAGTCCCATTAGCGGGAATACCGGGGAGCTGTTTTTT. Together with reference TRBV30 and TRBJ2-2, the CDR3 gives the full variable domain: SQTIHQWPATLVQPVGSPLSLECTVEGTSNPNLYWYRQAAGRGLQLLFYSVGIGQISSEVPQNLSASRPQDRQFILSSKKLLLSDSGFYLCAWSPISGNTGELFFGEGSRLTVL.

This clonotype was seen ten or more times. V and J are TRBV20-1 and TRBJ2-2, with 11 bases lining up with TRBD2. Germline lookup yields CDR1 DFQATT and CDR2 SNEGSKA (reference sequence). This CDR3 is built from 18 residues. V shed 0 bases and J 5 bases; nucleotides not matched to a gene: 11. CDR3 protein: CSARDERASGRWTGELFF. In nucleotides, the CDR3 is TGCAGTGCTAGAGATGAAAGGGCTAGCGGGAGGTGGACCGGGGAGCTGTTTTTT.

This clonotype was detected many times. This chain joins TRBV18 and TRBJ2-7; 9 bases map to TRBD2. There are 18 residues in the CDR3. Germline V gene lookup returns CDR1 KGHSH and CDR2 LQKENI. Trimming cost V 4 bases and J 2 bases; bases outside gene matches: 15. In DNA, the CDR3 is TGTGCCAGCTCACAGGGTAGCGGGAGAGGTAAAGGGGCCTACGAGCAGTACTTC. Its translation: CASSQGSGRGKGAYEQYF.

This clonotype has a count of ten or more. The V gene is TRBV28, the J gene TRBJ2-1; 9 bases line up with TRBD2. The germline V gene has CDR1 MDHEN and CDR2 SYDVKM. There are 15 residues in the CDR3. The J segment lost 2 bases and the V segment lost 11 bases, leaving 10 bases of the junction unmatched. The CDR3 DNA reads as TGTGCCTGTAAAAAAGCGGGAGGTACCTACAATGAGCAGTTCTTC. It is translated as CACKKAGGTYNEQFF.

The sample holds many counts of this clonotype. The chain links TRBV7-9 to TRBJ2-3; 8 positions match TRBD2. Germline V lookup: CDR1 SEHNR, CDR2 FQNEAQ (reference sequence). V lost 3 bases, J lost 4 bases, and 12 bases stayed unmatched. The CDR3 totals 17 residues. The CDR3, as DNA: TGTGCCAGCAGCTTGCGGCTCGGAAGCGGGAGTCCAGATACGCAGTATTTT. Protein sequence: CASSLRLGSGSPDTQYF.

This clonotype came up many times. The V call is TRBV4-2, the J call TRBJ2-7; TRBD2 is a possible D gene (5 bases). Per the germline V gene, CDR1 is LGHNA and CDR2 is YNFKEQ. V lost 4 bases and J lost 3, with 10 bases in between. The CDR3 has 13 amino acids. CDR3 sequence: CASSPSGGYEQYF. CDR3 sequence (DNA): TGTGCCAGCAGCCCGAGCGGCGGCTACGAGCAGTACTTC.

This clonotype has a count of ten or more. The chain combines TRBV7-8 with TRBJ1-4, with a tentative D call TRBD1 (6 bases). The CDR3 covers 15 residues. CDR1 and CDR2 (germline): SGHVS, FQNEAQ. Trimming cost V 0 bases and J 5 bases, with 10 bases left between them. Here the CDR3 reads CASSLATGVNEKLFF. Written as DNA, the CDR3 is TGTGCCAGCAGCTTAGCGACAGGAGTGAATGAAAAACTGTTTTTT. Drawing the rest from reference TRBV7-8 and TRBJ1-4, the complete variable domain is GAGVSQSPRYKVAKRGQDVALRCDPISGHVSLFWYQQALGQGPEFLTYFQNEAQLDKSGLPSDRFFAERPEGSVSTLKIQRTQQEDSAVYLCASSLATGVNEKLFFGSGTQLSVL.

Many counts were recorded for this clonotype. Here the CDR3 reads CASTFEAGGQQYF. Written as DNA, the CDR3 is TGTGCCAGCACTTTTGAGGCGGGAGGGCAGCAGTACTTC. This chain uses TRBV12-3 or TRBV12-4 with TRBJ2-7; 9 nucleotides match TRBD2. This CDR3 spans 13 amino acids. Losses at the gene ends were 7 bases for V and 8 bases for J; bases not matched to a gene: 9.

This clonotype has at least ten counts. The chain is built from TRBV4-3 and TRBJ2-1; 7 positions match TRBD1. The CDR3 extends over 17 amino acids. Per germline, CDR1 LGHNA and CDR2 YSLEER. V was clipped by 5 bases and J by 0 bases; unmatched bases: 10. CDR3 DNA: TGCGCCAGCAGCAACCCACAGGGGACAGTCTCCTACAATGAGCAGTTCTTC. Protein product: CASSNPQGTVSYNEQFF.

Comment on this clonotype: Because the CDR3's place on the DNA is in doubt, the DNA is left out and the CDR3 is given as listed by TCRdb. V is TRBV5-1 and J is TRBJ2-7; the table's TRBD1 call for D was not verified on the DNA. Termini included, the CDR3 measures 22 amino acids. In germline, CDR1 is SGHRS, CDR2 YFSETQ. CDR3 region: CASTNQTSMYLCATRQTYEQYF.